The 9 T cell receptor beta chains below come from one sample, sequenced in a study of blood T cell repertoires in COVID-19. Using immunoSEQ multiplex PCR, the repertoire was profiled, and TCRdb retains in-frame clones only, with some absent. The sample carries about 250,000 clones, approximately 88% recorded once. Sequenced input: PBMCs or T cells enriched from blood (not recorded which). These receptors came from a woman aged 40-49 years who had been exposed to COVID-19.

V gene TRBV14 combines with J gene TRBJ1-2, with D unclear. Deletions cut 3 bases from V and 5 bases from J, with 7 bases between. CDR3 length: 12 residues. Germline CDR1 is SGHDN and CDR2 is FVKESK. CDR3 residues: CASSHTVYGYTF. Here the CDR3 DNA reads TGTGCCAGCAGCCACACAGTTTATGGCTACACCTTC.

The chain carries TRBV5-8 and TRBJ1-2, with D perhaps TRBD1 (5 bases). Trimming cost V 6 bases and J 2 bases, with 20 bases left between them. The CDR3 length is 16 residues. The germline gives CDR1 SGHTS, CDR2 YDEGEE. The CDR3 sequence is CASTKGSGIYNYGYTF. The CDR3 DNA sequence: TGTGCCAGCACAAAAGGATCAGGGATATACAACTATGGCTACACCTTC.

On this clone: Different DNA sequences within this sample yield the same CDR3. The J gene is TRBJ1-2, the V gene TRBV11-2; a weak D match, TRBD1 (5 bases). This CDR3 spans 12 amino acids. V shed 0 bases and J shed 6 bases, with 5 bases lying between them. Germline-derived CDR1 and CDR2 are SGHAT and FQNNGV. CDR3 bases: TGTGCCAGCAGCTTAGAAGGGGATGGCTACACCTTC. It specifies CASSLEGDGYTF.

The CDR3 nucleotides are TGCGCCAGCAGCTGGTTGCCGTCTGCGTACGAGCAGTACTTC. It is translated as CASSWLPSAYEQYF. This sequence joins TRBV5-1 and TRBJ2-7; no reliable D call. CDR1 and CDR2 (germline): SGHRS, YFSETQ. V dropped 3 bases and J dropped 4 bases, with 14 bases sitting between them. The CDR3 runs to 14 residues.

The chain joins TRBV12-5 to TRBJ1-2; D is uncertain. Germline V gene lookup returns CDR1 LGHNT and CDR2 FRNRAP. The CDR3 length is 13 residues. V dropped 0 bases and J dropped 6 bases, with 8 bases sitting between them. CDR3 in amino acids: CASGLVQVNGYTF. The CDR3 region has the DNA TGTGCTAGTGGTTTGGTACAAGTTAATGGCTACACCTTC.

The gene calls are TRBV7-2 and TRBJ2-5, with no clear D. This CDR3 is built from 13 residues. CDR1 and CDR2 (germline): SGHTA, FQGNSA. Trimming took 1 base from V and 3 from J, leaving 6 bases between them. This CDR3 is CASSLVGEETQYF. CDR3 bases: TGTGCCAGCAGCTTAGTTGGAGAAGAGACCCAGTACTTC. The full variable domain, with the rest looked up from reference TRBV7-2 and TRBJ2-5, is GAGVSQSPSNKVTEKGKDVELRCDPISGHTALYWYRQSLGQGLEFLIYFQGNSAPDKSGLPSDRFSAERTGGSVSTLTIQRTQQEDSAVYLCASSLVGEETQYFGPGTRLLVL.

This chain joins TRBV5-1 and TRBJ2-7; 11 positions match TRBD1. Per the germline V gene, CDR1 is SGHRS and CDR2 is YFSETQ. This CDR3 region has 14 residues. This CDR3 reads CASSRGQGAYEQYV. The CDR3, as DNA: TGTGCCAGCAGCAGAGGACAGGGGGCGTACGAGCAGTACGTC.

This chain joins TRBV3-1 (or the pseudogene TRBV3-2) and TRBJ2-1; 12 bases agree with TRBD2. Germline assignment: CDR1 LGHDT and CDR2 YNNKEL (reference sequence). The CDR3 is made up of 17 amino acids. V was clipped by 4 bases and J by 7 bases; unmatched bases: 11. CDR3 nucleotides: TGTGCCAGCAGCCCGACTAGCGGGAGTTCTATAGGGAATGAGCAGTTCTTC. Protein sequence: CASSPTSGSSIGNEQFF.

This chain uses TRBV20-1 with TRBJ2-5; 9 bases are shared with TRBD1. Trimming cost V 3 bases and J 3 bases; bases outside gene matches: 2. The CDR3 length is 13 residues. Looked up from germline, CDR1 is DFQATT and CDR2 is SNEGSKA (reference sequence). The CDR3 is CSASGTGKETQYF. CDR3 bases: TGCAGTGCTAGTGGGACAGGGAAAGAGACCCAGTACTTC.